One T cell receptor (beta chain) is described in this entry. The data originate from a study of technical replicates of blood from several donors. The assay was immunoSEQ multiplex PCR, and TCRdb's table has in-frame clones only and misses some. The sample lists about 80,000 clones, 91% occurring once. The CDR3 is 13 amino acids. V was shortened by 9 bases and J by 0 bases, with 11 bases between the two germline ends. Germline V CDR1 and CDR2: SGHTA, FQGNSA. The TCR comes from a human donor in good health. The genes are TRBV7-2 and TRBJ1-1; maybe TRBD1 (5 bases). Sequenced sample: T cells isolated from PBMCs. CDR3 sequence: CASTDSLNTEAFF. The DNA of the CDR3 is TGTGCCAGTACCGACAGCTTGAACACTGAAGCTTTCTTT.